The rows below give T cell receptor beta chains drawn from one sample of a study of T cells in Graves' hyperthyroidism and ophthalmopathy. In TCRdb, the multiplex PCR reads were re-called with MiXCR into one record per CDR3 protein. The sample shows about 100,000 distinct CDR3 sequences, about 16% of them seen only once. Sequencing used blood. These receptors came from a woman aged 45-65 years with Graves' hyperthyroidism. Each CDR3 is given with its conserved first and last residue. The D gene is left open where the match is weak. Only part of the rows carry a size: once, few, many, or a class if the clone is expanded.

many	TRBV6-1	TRBD1	TRBJ2-1	CASSGRRTGVYNEQFF	TGTGCCAGCAGCGGTCGTCGGACAGGAGTGTACAATGAGCAGTTCTTC
NA	TRBV19	TRBD1	TRBJ1-1	CASNIGQGTTEAFF	TGTGCCAGTAATATTGGACAGGGAACCACTGAAGCTTTCTTT
few	TRBV14	NA	TRBJ2-5	CASSHGTRQETQYF	TGTGCCAGCAGCCATGGGACAAGACAAGAGACCCAGTACTTC
many	TRBV13	NA	TRBJ1-2	CASRSTGTLSGYTF	TGTGCCAGCAGGTCTACCGGGACCTTAAGTGGCTACACCTTC
NA	TRBV3-1	NA	TRBJ1-2	CASSEDGVPAGWGYTF	TGTGCCAGCAGCGAAGATGGGGTTCCAGCAGGTTGGGGCTACACCTTC
many	TRBV20-1	NA	TRBJ2-1	CSARDRVADEQFF	TGCAGTGCTAGAGATCGGGTGGCGGATGAGCAGTTCTTC
many	TRBV6-1	TRBD2	TRBJ2-1	CASRPGGRGEQFF	TGTGCCAGCAGACCGGGAGGGCGGGGTGAGCAGTTCTTC
many	TRBV7-8	TRBD2	TRBJ2-1	CASSLEVAGRNEQFF	TGTGCCAGCAGCTTAGAGGTAGCGGGAAGGAATGAGCAGTTCTTC
many	TRBV12-3/TRBV12-4	NA	TRBJ2-2	CASQPGADLNTGELFF	TGTGCCAGCCAACCTGGGGCAGATCTAAACACCGGGGAGCTGTTTTTT
many	TRBV18	NA	TRBJ1-5	CASSPGTPDQPQHF	TGTGCCAGCTCACCAGGGACACCCGATCAGCCCCAGCATTTT
NA	TRBV13	TRBD2	TRBJ2-1	CASSLGPLAGFPYNEQFF	TGTGCCAGCAGCTTAGGCCCTCTAGCGGGATTCCCCTACAATGAGCAGTTCTTC
many	TRBV24-1	TRBD2	TRBJ2-7	CATSVASGTAQYF	TGTGCCACCAGTGTGGCTAGCGGGACAGCGCAGTACTTC
many	TRBV7-3	TRBD2	TRBJ2-1	CASSRTGLALEEQFF	TGTGCCAGCAGCCGCACGGGACTAGCACTAGAAGAGCAGTTCTTC
NA	TRBV19	TRBD2	TRBJ2-3	CACSGRLAGMTDTQYF	TGTGCCTGTAGTGGACGACTAGCGGGAATGACAGATACGCAGTATTTT
many	TRBV20-1	NA	TRBJ2-4	CSARELRVLRDIQYF	TGCAGTGCTAGAGAACTACGGGTGCTTCGGGACATTCAGTACTTC
many	TRBV19	NA	TRBJ1-5	CASNPELSKGNQPQHF	TGTGCCAGTAACCCCGAGCTATCCAAGGGCAATCAGCCCCAGCATTTT
NA	TRBV5-1	NA	TRBJ2-1	CASSVLPGRYNEQFF	TGCGCCAGCAGCGTTCTCCCGGGACGGTACAATGAGCAGTTCTTC
many	TRBV4-1	NA	TRBJ1-1	CASSQGYSGLGTEAFF	TGCGCCAGCAGCCAAGGATATAGCGGGTTGGGCACTGAAGCTTTCTTT
NA	TRBV24-1	NA	TRBJ1-2	CATSDFPDWGYTF	TGTGCCACCAGTGATTTTCCGGACTGGGGCTACACCTTC
NA	TRBV5-4	NA	TRBJ2-1	CASSVTRNNEQFF	TGTGCCAGCAGCGTGACTAGGAACAATGAGCAGTTCTTC
many	TRBV20-1	NA	TRBJ2-1	CSARNRVSYNEQFF	TGCAGTGCAAGGAACAGGGTGAGCTACAATGAGCAGTTCTTC
many	TRBV28	NA	TRBJ1-1	CASSSIGGRMNTEAFF	TGTGCCAGCAGTTCAATTGGCGGCAGGATGAACACTGAAGCTTTCTTT
NA	TRBV18	TRBD1	TRBJ1-2	CASSPLGQGNYGYTF	TGTGCCAGCTCACCACTGGGACAGGGAAACTATGGCTACACCTTC
many	TRBV6-1	TRBD1	TRBJ2-3	CASSHDRGGTDTQYF	TGTGCCAGCAGTCACGACAGGGGAGGCACAGATACGCAGTATTTT
many	TRBV20-1	NA	TRBJ2-1	CSASQAEKGNEQFF	TGCAGTGCTAGCCAAGCGGAGAAGGGGAATGAGCAGTTCTTC
many	TRBV7-6	NA	TRBJ2-5	CASKERVPAKPTQYF	TGTGCCAGCAAGGAGAGGGTCCCCGCCAAGCCGACCCAGTACTTC
many	TRBV6-1	NA	TRBJ2-3	CASSEIGGTRSTDTQYF	TGTGCCAGCAGTGAAATAGGGGGGACAAGGAGCACAGATACGCAGTATTTT
NA	TRBV9	TRBD1	TRBJ1-1	CASSVAPTGPMNTEAFF	TGTGCCAGCAGCGTAGCCCCGACAGGGCCCATGAACACTGAAGCTTTCTTT
many	TRBV5-1	NA	TRBJ1-1	CASSAIQGNTEAFF	TGCGCCAGCAGCGCAATACAAGGGAACACTGAAGCTTTCTTT